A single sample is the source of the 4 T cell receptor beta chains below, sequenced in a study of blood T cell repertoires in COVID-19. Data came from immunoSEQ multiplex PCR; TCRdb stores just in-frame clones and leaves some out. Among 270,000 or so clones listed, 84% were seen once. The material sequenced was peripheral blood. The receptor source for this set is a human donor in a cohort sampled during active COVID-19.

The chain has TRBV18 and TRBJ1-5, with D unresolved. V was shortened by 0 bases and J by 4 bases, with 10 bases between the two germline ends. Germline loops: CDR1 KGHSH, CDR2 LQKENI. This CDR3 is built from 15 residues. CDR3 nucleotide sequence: TGTGCCAGCTCACCACCCGAAGGGAGAAATCAGCCCCAGCATTTT. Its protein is CASSPPEGRNQPQHF.

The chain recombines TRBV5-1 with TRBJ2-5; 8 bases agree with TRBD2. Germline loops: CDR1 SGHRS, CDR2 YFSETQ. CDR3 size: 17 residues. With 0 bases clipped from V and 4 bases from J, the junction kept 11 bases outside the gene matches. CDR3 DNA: TGCGCCAGCAGCTTGGCCCACAGTAGACTAGCGTTAGAGACCCAGTACTTC. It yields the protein CASSLAHSRLALETQYF.

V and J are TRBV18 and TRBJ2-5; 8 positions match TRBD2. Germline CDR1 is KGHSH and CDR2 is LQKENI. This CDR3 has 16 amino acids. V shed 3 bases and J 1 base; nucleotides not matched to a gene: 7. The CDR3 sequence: CASSPYHSGVQETQYF. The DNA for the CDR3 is TGTGCCAGCTCACCTTATCATAGCGGGGTCCAAGAGACCCAGTACTTC.

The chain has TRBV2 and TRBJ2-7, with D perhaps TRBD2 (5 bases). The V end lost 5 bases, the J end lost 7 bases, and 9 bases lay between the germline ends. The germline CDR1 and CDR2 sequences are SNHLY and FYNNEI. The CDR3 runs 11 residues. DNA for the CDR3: TGTGCCAGCAGTAGGTTAGCGGAGCAGTACTTC. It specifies CASSRLAEQYF.